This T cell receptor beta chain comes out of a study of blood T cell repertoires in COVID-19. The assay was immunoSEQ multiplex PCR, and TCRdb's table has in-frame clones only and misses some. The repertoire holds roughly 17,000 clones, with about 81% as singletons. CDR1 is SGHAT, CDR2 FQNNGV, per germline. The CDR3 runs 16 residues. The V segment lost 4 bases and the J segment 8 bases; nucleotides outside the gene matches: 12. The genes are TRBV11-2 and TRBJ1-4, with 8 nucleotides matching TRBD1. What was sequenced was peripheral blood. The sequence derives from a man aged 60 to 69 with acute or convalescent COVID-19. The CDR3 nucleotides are TGTGCCAGCAGCTCAAGGACAGGGCAATGGGGCGAAAAACTGTTTTTT. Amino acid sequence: CASSSRTGQWGEKLFF.